This is a list of T cell receptor beta chains from one sample in a study of blood T cell repertoires in COVID-19. The protocol was immunoSEQ multiplex PCR, while the TCRdb copy is restricted to in-frame clones and leaves out a portion. The sample holds 100,000 to 150,000 clones, more than 70% seen once. What was sequenced was peripheral blood. The receptor source for this set is a human donor in a cohort sampled during active COVID-19. CDR3s include the opening cysteine and the closing phenylalanine or tryptophan. Each record gives: V gene, J gene, D gene, clone size, CDR3 protein, CDR3 DNA. D genes are given only for firm matches. Some rows have no size entry. The others give once, few or many, or a class for an expanded clone.

TRBV11-3,TRBJ1-2,TRBD1,few,CASSPRTGGHYGYTF,TGTGCCAGCAGCCCCCGGACAGGGGGCCACTATGGCTACACCTTC
TRBV13,TRBJ2-7,TRBD2,NA,CASSPPSGLAGKKQYF,TGTGCCAGCAGCCCCCCCTCCGGACTAGCGGGGAAAAAGCAGTACTTC
TRBV5-8,TRBJ1-1,NA,NA,CASRAQGYTEAFF,TGTGCCAGCAGGGCCCAGGGATACACTGAAGCTTTCTTT
TRBV29-1,TRBJ1-2,NA,NA,CSVGARTLPVYGYTF,TGCAGCGTTGGGGCTAGGACTCTCCCGGTCTATGGCTACACCTTC
TRBV19,TRBJ1-2,NA,NA,CASTADPYGYTF,TGTGCCAGTACCGCGGATCCCTATGGCTACACCTTC
TRBV5-4,TRBJ1-2,TRBD1,NA,CASSRRQGPGYTF,TGTGCCAGCAGCAGACGACAGGGACCTGGCTACACCTTC
TRBV7-8,TRBJ2-7,TRBD1,NA,CASSLDDRGPYF,TGTGCCAGCAGCTTGGACGACAGGGGGCCGTACTTC
TRBV19,TRBJ1-1,NA,NA,CASSFEGAEAFF,TGTGCCAGTAGTTTTGAGGGCGCTGAAGCTTTCTTT
TRBV28,TRBJ2-7,NA,NA,CASSLRRHEQYF,TGTGCCAGCAGTTTACGGAGGCACGAGCAGTACTTC
TRBV5-1,TRBJ2-7,NA,few,CASSLDQGIEQYF,TGCGCCAGCAGCTTGGACCAGGGGATCGAGCAGTACTTC